The 31 T cell receptor beta chains reported below all come from one sample, sequenced in a study of blood T cell repertoires in COVID-19. TCRdb keeps only in-frame clones here, not all; method: immunoSEQ multiplex PCR. The sample records 150,000 to 200,000 clones, 82% being singletons. Sequencing was performed on PBMCs or T cells enriched from blood (not recorded which). The receptor set was obtained from a man between 45 and 60 years old who had recovered from COVID-19.

A word on this clone: This same CDR3 is encoded by further DNA sequences in the sample. The chain recombines TRBV5-4 with TRBJ2-7; a possible D gene is TRBD1 (5 bases). The CDR3 contains 15 residues. The germline V gene has CDR1 SGHNT and CDR2 YYREEE (reference sequence). Trimming left V 0 bases short and J 2 bases short, with 12 bases between. The CDR3 DNA sequence: TGTGCCAGCAGCTTGGGTCAGGGCCGACCCTACGAGCAGTACTTC. It yields the protein CASSLGQGRPYEQYF.

This clone turned up a few times. DNA of the CDR3: TGTGCCAGCTCACCAGAGATAAACACTGAAGCTTTCTTT. This codes for CASSPEINTEAFF. V and J are TRBV18 and TRBJ1-1, with D unresolved. The CDR3 consists of 13 residues. Trimming cost V 2 bases and J 2 bases, with 6 bases left between them. Germline V gene data show CDR1 as KGHSH and CDR2 as LQKENI.

The chain has TRBV27 and TRBJ1-2, with a weak D call TRBD1 (6 bases). CDR1 is MNHEY and CDR2 is SMNVEV in the germline V gene (reference sequence). The CDR3 is 16 residues long. Trimming removed 2 bases from V and 0 bases from J, with 13 bases in between. In DNA, the CDR3 is TGTGCCAGCAGTTTAACGCAGGGGAGACCTAACTATGGCTACACCTTC. As protein: CASSLTQGRPNYGYTF.

The chain links TRBV2 to TRBJ2-1, with D perhaps matching TRBD2 (5 bases). The CDR3 contains 14 residues. Between the trimmed V and J ends, which lost 8 bases and 8 bases, there was a span of 19 bases. Germline V gene data show CDR1 as SNHLY and CDR2 as FYNNEI. The CDR3 protein is CASDSSPPPDEQFF. The CDR3 DNA reads as TGTGCCAGCGATTCTAGCCCTCCTCCCGATGAGCAGTTCTTC. Complete variable domain (other parts from reference TRBV2 and TRBJ2-1): EPEVTQTPSHQVTQMGQEVILRCVPISNHLYFYWYRQILGQKVEFLVSFYNNEISEKSEIFDDQFSVERPDGSNFTLKIRSTKLEDSAMYFCASDSSPPPDEQFFGPGTRLTVL.

The gene calls are TRBV6-9 and TRBJ1-5; TRBD1 is a possible D gene (6 bases). The germline V and J ends were trimmed by 8 bases and 2 bases, with 13 bases remaining between them. The CDR3 is made up of 14 amino acids. CDR1 MNHGY and CDR2 SVAAGI come from the germline V gene. The CDR3 coding sequence is TGTGCCAGCTGCTCAGGGGCGCGCAATCAGCCCCAGCATTTT. Its protein is CASCSGARNQPQHF.

The rearrangement links TRBV6-4 to TRBJ2-3, with 7 positions matching TRBD1. This CDR3 comprises 13 residues. Germline V gene lookup returns CDR1 MRHNA and CDR2 SNTAGT. The trim removed 3 bases at V and 4 bases at J, leaving 1 base unmatched. CDR3 region: CASSDQGADTQYF. The CDR3 region has the DNA TGTGCCAGCAGTGATCAGGGGGCAGATACGCAGTATTTT.

The chain combines TRBV6-5 with TRBJ2-7, with 10 bases matching TRBD1. The CDR3 totals 13 residues. Germline V CDR1 and CDR2: MNHEY, SVGAGI. The ends lost 7 bases at V and 3 bases at J; junction bases unmatched: 3. The CDR3 region has the DNA TGTGCCAGCACCCGGACAGGGGGCTACGAGCAGTACTTC. It specifies CASTRTGGYEQYF.

V usage is TRBV2 and J usage is TRBJ2-1; TRBD2 matches at 8 bases. The CDR3 has 16 residues. Unmatched junction bases numbered 12, after V lost 6 bases and J lost 5 bases. The germline V gene has CDR1 SNHLY and CDR2 FYNNEI. This CDR3 reads CASSSEGTRWDNEQFF. In nucleotides, the CDR3 is TGTGCCAGCAGCTCCGAAGGGACTAGATGGGACAATGAGCAGTTCTTC.

The chain is built from TRBV11-3 and TRBJ1-3; D uncertain. Germline V CDR1 and CDR2: SGHNT, YENEEA. The CDR3 spans 20 residues. V was pared by 5 bases and J by 1 base, with 27 bases between. CDR3 loop: CASSPDPVPTIILSGNTIYF. The CDR3 nucleotides read TGTGCCAGCAGCCCCGACCCTGTCCCGACTATAATTCTGTCTGGAAACACCATATATTTT.

This chain links TRBV28 with TRBJ2-1; D may be TRBD1 (5 bases). The CDR3 is 12 residues long. V gave up 6 bases and J gave up 6 bases, with 9 bases separating them. Germline V gene data show CDR1 as MDHEN and CDR2 as SYDVKM. The CDR3 coding sequence is TGTGCCAGCAGAGGGGCCCGCAATGAGCAGTTCTTC. Its translation: CASRGARNEQFF.

The chain combines TRBV6-5 with TRBJ1-2, with D perhaps matching TRBD1 (6 bases). The CDR3 is 14 amino acids. CDR1 is MNHEY and CDR2 is SVGAGI in the germline V gene. The V and J ends lost 5 bases and 2 bases respectively, with 12 bases between them. The CDR3 DNA reads as TGTGCCAGCAGTCGGACAGAGACAAACTATGGCTACACCTTC. Translation: CASSRTETNYGYTF.

The gene calls are TRBV25-1 and TRBJ1-1; 9 bases match TRBD1. Germline trimming cut 6 bases from V and 10 bases from J; bases unmatched to any gene: 9. Germline loops: CDR1 MGHDK, CDR2 SYGVNS. This CDR3 comprises 13 residues. CDR3 sequence (DNA): TGTGCCAGCAGGGGACAGGGTAGTGGTCGAGCTTTCTTT. Translation gives CASRGQGSGRAFF.

This clone came up once. The chain carries TRBV7-9 and TRBJ2-1; TRBD2 agrees at 9 bases. V dropped 6 bases and J dropped 9; count of bases not matched to a gene: 15. The germline CDR1 and CDR2 sequences are SEHNR and FQNEAQ (reference sequence). This CDR3 is 16 amino acids long. The CDR3 sequence: CASRGSGSIFSGEQFF. CDR3 DNA: TGTGCCAGCAGAGGTAGCGGGAGTATCTTTTCCGGTGAGCAGTTCTTC. Variable domain in full (rest from reference TRBV7-9 and TRBJ2-1): DTGVSQNPRHKITKRGQNVTFRCDPISEHNRLYWYRQTLGQGPEFLTYFQNEAQLEKSRLLSDRFSAERPKGSFSTLEIQRTEQGDSAMYLCASRGSGSIFSGEQFFGPGTRLTVL.

The chain employs TRBV5-6 and TRBJ1-1, with TRBD1 identical over 8 bases. The CDR3 covers 15 residues. Trimming at V came to 2 bases and at J to 6 bases, leaving 9 bases not matched to a gene. CDR1 and CDR2 from the germline V gene are SGHDT and YYEEEE. The CDR3 loop reads CASSFPQGGGPEAFF. The CDR3 bases are TGTGCCAGCAGCTTTCCACAGGGGGGAGGACCTGAAGCTTTCTTT.

This clone has only one observation. The rearrangement links TRBV21-1 to TRBJ1-5; the table's D call of TRBD1 was not tested on the DNA. TRBV21-1 is recorded as a pseudogene. This CDR3 is built from 17 residues. In nucleotides, the CDR3 is TGTGCCAGCAGCACCCCCCGGGACAGGGTGTCCAATCAGCCCCAGCATTTT. Residues: CASSTPRDRVSNQPQHF.

CDR3 sequence reads: CASRGRWEAGELFF. CDR3 coding DNA: TGCGCCAGCAGGGGTCGGTGGGAGGCCGGGGAGCTGTTTTTT. V and J are TRBV10-2 and TRBJ2-2; TRBD2 might be the D (6 bases). Germline V lookup: CDR1 WSHSY, CDR2 SAAADI. Between the trimmed V and J ends, which lost 6 bases and 6 bases, there was a span of 14 bases. The CDR3 length is 14 residues.

V and J are TRBV28 and TRBJ2-5; 7 nucleotides align to TRBD2. Germline CDR1 reads MDHEN; CDR2 reads SYDVKM. The length of the CDR3 is 13 residues. V trimming: 8 bases; J trimming: 4 bases; junction bases outside the gene matches: 7. The CDR3 coding sequence is TGTGCCAGCTCCTCGCGGGAGACAGAGACCCAGTACTTC. Its protein product is CASSSRETETQYF. Full variable domain (remainder filled in from reference TRBV28 and TRBJ2-5): DVKVTQSSRYLVKRTGEKVFLECVQDMDHENMFWYRQDPGLGLRLIYFSYDVKMKEKGDIPEGYSVSREKKERFSLILESASTNQTSMYLCASSSRETETQYFGPGTRLLVL.

The chain couples TRBV29-1 to TRBJ2-1, with a possible D match to TRBD1 (6 bases). The CDR3 loop spans 13 amino acids. Germline V gene lookup returns CDR1 SQVTM and CDR2 ANQGSEA. V was trimmed by 5 bases and J by 6 bases, leaving 14 bases between them. The CDR3 region is CSVRTGSGNEQFF. The CDR3 DNA reads as TGCAGCGTTAGAACAGGGTCAGGCAATGAGCAGTTCTTC.

This clone came up once. This chain joins TRBV9 and TRBJ1-2; the D gene is possibly TRBD1 (5 bases). The V gene lost 0 bases and the J gene lost 2 bases, with 11 bases spanning the gap. CDR3 size: 15 residues. Looked up from germline, CDR1 is SGDLS and CDR2 is YYNGEE. Here the CDR3 reads CASSVDPGWNYGYTF. CDR3 nucleotide sequence: TGTGCCAGCAGCGTAGATCCAGGGTGGAACTATGGCTACACCTTC. Looking up the rest from reference TRBV9 and TRBJ1-2 gives the full variable domain: DSGVTQTPKHLITATGQRVTLRCSPRSGDLSVYWYQQSLDQGLQFLIQYYNGEERAKGNILERFSAQQFPDLHSELNLSSLELGDSALYFCASSVDPGWNYGYTFGSGTRLTVV.

J is TRBJ2-4 and V is TRBV19; D is possibly TRBD1 (6 bases). The CDR3 length is 13 residues. Germline assignment: CDR1 LNHDA and CDR2 SQIVND (reference sequence). Trimming cost V 4 bases and J 6 bases, with 10 bases left between them. This CDR3 reads CASSTGVGNIQYF. The CDR3 DNA is TGTGCCAGTAGTACAGGGGTGGGAAACATTCAGTACTTC.

This chain uses TRBV11-2 with TRBJ2-1; 9 positions match TRBD2. CDR1 and CDR2 from the germline V gene are SGHAT and FQNNGV. The CDR3 is 17 residues long. V shed 0 bases, J shed 0 bases, and the junction held 3 bases outside the gene matches. The DNA of the CDR3 is TGTGCCAGCAGCTTAGAGCTAGCGGGGACCTCCTACAATGAGCAGTTCTTC. This translates into CASSLELAGTSYNEQFF.

In its sample, this clone was seen once. The chain links TRBV3-1 (or the pseudogene TRBV3-2) to TRBJ1-1; perhaps TRBD1 as D (5 bases). Germline lookup yields CDR1 LGHDT and CDR2 YNNKEL (reference sequence). The CDR3 is 15 residues long. The germline V and J ends were trimmed by 6 bases and 2 bases, with 16 bases remaining between them. This CDR3 reads CASRTSGRINTEAFF. Here the CDR3 DNA reads TGTGCCAGCAGGACCTCAGGGAGGATTAACACTGAAGCTTTCTTT.

The rearrangement links TRBV5-4 to TRBJ2-3; 7 nucleotides agree with TRBD2. The CDR3 contains 14 residues. The V gene's germline CDR1 is SGHNT and CDR2 YYREEE (reference sequence). J was trimmed by 8 bases and V by 2 bases; bases with no gene match: 8. CDR3 DNA: TGTGCCAGCAGCTTTGGGACTAACCTTGGTACGCAGTATTTT. It yields the protein CASSFGTNLGTQYF. The full variable domain, its missing parts supplied by reference TRBV5-4 and TRBJ2-3, is ETGVTQSPTHLIKTRGQQVTLRCSSQSGHNTVSWYQQALGQGPQFIFQYYREEENGRGNFPPRFSGLQFPNYSSELNVNALELDDSALYLCASSFGTNLGTQYFGPGTRLTVL.

CDR3 sequence: CASSFTGNDGYTF. CDR3 in DNA: TGTGCCAGCAGCTTCACAGGGAATGATGGCTACACCTTC. The chain joins TRBV7-6 to TRBJ1-2, with D tentatively TRBD1 (6 bases). The CDR3 totals 13 residues. Trimming shortened V by 3 bases and J by 6 bases, and 11 bases separated the two germline ends. The V gene's germline CDR1 is SGHVS and CDR2 FNYEAQ.

The chain joins TRBV5-6 to TRBJ1-1; D perhaps matches TRBD1 (5 bases). Germline V gives CDR1 SGHDT, CDR2 YYEEEE. Trimming took off 4 bases at V and 0 bases at J, with 13 bases between the two ends. The CDR3 contains 15 residues. CDR3 in amino acids: CASSLILRVNTEAFF. As DNA, the CDR3 is TGTGCCAGCAGCCTCATCCTCAGGGTGAACACTGAAGCTTTCTTT.

The rearrangement links TRBV24-1 to TRBJ1-5; the D is unclear. V shed 4 bases and J shed 1 base, with 10 bases lying between them. The CDR3 contains 15 residues. The germline CDR1 and CDR2 sequences are KGHDR and SFDVKD. The CDR3 DNA follows: TGTGCCACCAGTGACTCGTATTCGAGCAATCAGCCCCAGCATTTT. This encodes CATSDSYSSNQPQHF.

This chain joins TRBV7-8 and TRBJ2-7, with 7 bases aligning to TRBD2. The CDR3 runs to 18 residues. Germline CDR1 is SGHVS and CDR2 is FQNEAQ. V dropped 5 bases and J dropped 0; count of bases not matched to a gene: 16. The chain's CDR3 is CASSTPQSGRGNSYEQYF. CDR3 DNA: TGTGCCAGCAGCACACCCCAGAGCGGGCGGGGGAACTCCTACGAGCAGTACTTC.

The chain joins TRBV19 to TRBJ2-2; 9 nucleotides match TRBD2. Trimming removed 5 bases from V and 3 bases from J; junction bases left unmatched: 4. The CDR3 has 15 residues. Per germline, CDR1 LNHDA and CDR2 SQIVND (reference sequence). In DNA form, the CDR3 reads TGTGCCAGTAGTCTGACTAGCGGAGACACCGGGGAGCTGTTTTTT. Its protein is CASSLTSGDTGELFF.

The chain carries TRBV9 and TRBJ2-2; the match to TRBD2 covers 11 bases. Germline lookup yields CDR1 SGDLS and CDR2 YYNGEE. V shed 3 bases, J shed 3 bases, and the junction held 1 base outside the gene matches. The CDR3 totals 15 residues. CDR3 DNA sequence: TGTGCCAGCAGCGCGACTAGCGGGGACACCGGGGAGCTGTTTTTT. Its protein product is CASSATSGDTGELFF.

The chain recombines TRBV27 with TRBJ1-6; the D gene is possibly TRBD1 (5 bases). The germline V and J ends were trimmed by 7 bases and 15 bases, with 22 bases remaining between them. Germline lookup yields CDR1 MNHEY and CDR2 SMNVEV (reference sequence). The CDR3 spans 14 residues. The CDR3 protein is CASTPSGGVRFLHF. CDR3 DNA: TGTGCCAGCACCCCGTCGGGGGGTGTACGATTCCTCCACTTT.

This sequence joins TRBV19 and TRBJ1-5; no reliable D call. The V and J ends lost 0 bases and 1 base respectively, with 4 bases between them. This CDR3 has 14 residues. Germline values: CDR1 LNHDA, CDR2 SQIVND (reference sequence). The CDR3 reads CASSIDRSNQPQHF. In DNA, the CDR3 is TGTGCCAGTAGTATAGACAGGAGCAATCAGCCCCAGCATTTT.